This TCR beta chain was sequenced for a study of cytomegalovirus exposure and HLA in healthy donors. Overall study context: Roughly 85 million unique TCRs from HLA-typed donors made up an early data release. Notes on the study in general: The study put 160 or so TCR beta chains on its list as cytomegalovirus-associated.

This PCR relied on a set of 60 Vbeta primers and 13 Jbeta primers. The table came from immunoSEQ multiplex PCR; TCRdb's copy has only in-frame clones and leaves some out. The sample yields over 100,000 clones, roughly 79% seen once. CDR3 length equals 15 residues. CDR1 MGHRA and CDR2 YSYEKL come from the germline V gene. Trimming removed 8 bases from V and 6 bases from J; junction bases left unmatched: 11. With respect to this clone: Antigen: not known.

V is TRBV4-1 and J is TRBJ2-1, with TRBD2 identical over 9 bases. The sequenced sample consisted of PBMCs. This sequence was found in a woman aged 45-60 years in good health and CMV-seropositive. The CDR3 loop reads CASRGEASGVNEQFF. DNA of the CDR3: TGCGCCAGCCGAGGAGAGGCTAGCGGGGTCAATGAGCAGTTCTTC.